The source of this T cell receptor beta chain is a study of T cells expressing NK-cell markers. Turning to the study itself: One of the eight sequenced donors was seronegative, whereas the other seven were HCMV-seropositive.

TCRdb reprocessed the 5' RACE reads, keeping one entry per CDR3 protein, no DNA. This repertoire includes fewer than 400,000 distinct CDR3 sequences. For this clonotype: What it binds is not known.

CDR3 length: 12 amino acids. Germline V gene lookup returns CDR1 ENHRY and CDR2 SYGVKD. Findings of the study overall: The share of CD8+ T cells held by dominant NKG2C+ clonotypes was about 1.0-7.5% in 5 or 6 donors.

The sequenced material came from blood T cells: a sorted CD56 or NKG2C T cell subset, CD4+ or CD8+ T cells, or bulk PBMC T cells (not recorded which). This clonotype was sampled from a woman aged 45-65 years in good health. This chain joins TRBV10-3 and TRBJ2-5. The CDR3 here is CAIGTRAETQYF.